Following are 7 T cell receptor beta chains from one sample sequenced in a study of blood T cell repertoires in COVID-19. Some clones are missing from TCRdb's copy, which holds only in-frame ones; the method was immunoSEQ multiplex PCR. The table includes roughly 87,000 clones, 70% to 90% detected once. The sample consisted of peripheral blood. These receptors originate from a man in his forties with acute or convalescent COVID-19.

The J gene is TRBJ2-5, the V gene TRBV5-4, with a tentative D call TRBD2 (6 bases). CDR1 is SGHNT, CDR2 YYREEE, per germline (reference sequence). The germline V and J ends were trimmed by 4 bases and 5 bases, with 18 bases remaining between them. The CDR3 is 15 residues long. As DNA, the CDR3 is TGTGCCAGCAGCGGAGGGACCTGGGAACATGAGACCCAGTACTTC. Translating gives CASSGGTWEHETQYF.

The chain has TRBV5-8 and TRBJ1-1; 7 bases line up with TRBD1. This CDR3 is built from 16 residues. Germline assignment: CDR1 SGHTS and CDR2 YDEGEE. V lost 6 bases to trimming and J lost 3 bases; unmatched junction nucleotides: 14. The CDR3 DNA reads TGTGCCAGCACCGGACAGGCCCTCCTGGGGTACACTGAAGCTTTCTTT. This codes for CASTGQALLGYTEAFF.

The chain uses TRBV24-1 and TRBJ1-1, with a possible D match to TRBD1 (6 bases). V shed 5 bases and J shed 9 bases, with 12 bases lying between them. This CDR3 spans 12 amino acids. Germline V gene sequence: CDR1 KGHDR, CDR2 SFDVKD. The CDR3 DNA is TGTGCCACCAGTGGGATAGGGACAAAAGCTTTCTTT. Residues: CATSGIGTKAFF.

The gene calls are TRBV3-1 (or the pseudogene TRBV3-2) and TRBJ2-7, with 10 bases aligning to TRBD2. The CDR3 runs 19 residues. Looked up from germline, CDR1 is LGHDT and CDR2 is YNNKEL (reference sequence). Germline trimming cut 2 bases from V and 4 bases from J; bases unmatched to any gene: 17. Here the CDR3 DNA reads TGTGCCAGCAGCCAATGGCTAGCGGGGGACCCTTCGAGTAGGTACGAGCAGTACTTC. This encodes CASSQWLAGDPSSRYEQYF.

The V call is TRBV30, the J call TRBJ1-2, with TRBD1 as a possible D gene (5 bases). The V end was cut by 5 bases, the J end by 7 bases, with 23 bases between. CDR3 length equals 15 residues. Germline V gene data show CDR1 as GTSNPN and CDR2 as SVGIG (reference sequence). CDR3 sequence: CAWETGLLDGGGYTF. The CDR3, as DNA: TGTGCCTGGGAAACCGGGCTTTTGGACGGGGGTGGCTACACCTTC.

This CDR3 reads CASGKGATYGYTF. The CDR3 nucleotides read TGTGCCAGCGGTAAAGGGGCGACCTATGGCTACACCTTC. V usage is TRBV12-3 or TRBV12-4 and J usage is TRBJ1-2; D possibly corresponds to TRBD1 (5 bases). CDR3 size: 13 residues. V lost 8 bases, J lost 4 bases, and 14 bases lay in between.

CDR3: CASSLRLSGGQHEQYF. CDR3 bases: TGTGCCAGCAGTTTAAGGCTGTCAGGGGGACAGCACGAGCAGTACTTC. The chain uses TRBV27 and TRBJ2-7, with TRBD1 identical over 7 bases. The CDR3 loop spans 16 amino acids. Trimming at V came to 2 bases and at J to 5 bases, leaving 12 bases not matched to a gene. Germline V gene data show CDR1 as MNHEY and CDR2 as SMNVEV (reference sequence).